The source of this T cell receptor (beta chain) is a study of post-analysis software for immune sequencing data. The overall study: Several disease courses (relapsing-remitting, secondary progressive and progressive-relapsing) of multiple sclerosis were included.

Each TCR beta cDNA library carried unique molecular identifiers. With about 0.95 to 10 million T cells as the source, approximately 450,000 cDNA molecules resulted. TCRdb analysed the PCR reads with MiXCR anew, one entry per CDR3 protein. Here the sample spans approximately 570,000 distinct CDR3 sequences, roughly 46% being singletons. This clonotype was counted only a few times. Antigen unknown. General study points: TRBV5-6, TRBV5-1 and TRBV20-1 belonged to a set of five TRBV segments that were more frequent in patients than controls. Multiple sclerosis patients had significantly lower normalized Chao1 diversity than controls. By F measure, strong co-clustering occurred among samples prepared in the same batch.

V was cut by 3 bases and J by 1 base, with 15 bases left in between. The length of the CDR3 is 16 residues. The TCR originated in a girl under 18 with multiple sclerosis. Specimen: blood. This chain links TRBV12-3 or TRBV12-4 with TRBJ1-1, with unresolved D. The CDR3 nucleotides are TGTGCCAGCAGTTTTTCTAACGGTGGCGGGAACACTGAAGCTTTCTTT. Encoded protein: CASSFSNGGGNTEAFF.